This TCR beta chain was sequenced in a study of T-cell memory formation after mild COVID-19. Via MiXCR, TCRdb re-called the 5' RACE reads, giving one row per CDR3 protein. Of 350,000 to 500,000 distinct CDR3 sequences detected, 20% to 30% appear once; the ten largest clones hold 13%. As regards this clonotype: Antigen specificity is unknown.

Trimming pared 0 bases from V and 0 bases from J, leaving 9 bases between. The CDR3 has 15 amino acids. Germline values: CDR1 DFQATT, CDR2 SNEGSKA (reference sequence). General study findings and limits: Mainly CM and EM harbored the contracting CD4+ clones; mainly EMRA harbored the CD8+ ones. Pre-infection memory carried some responding clones, suggesting that cross-reactive memory joined.

Sequencing input: PBMCs or a T cell subset sorted from them (not recorded which). The origin of this receptor is an adult woman who had mild COVID-19 (a few samples of this study predate the infection). Cell type and time point are not known. The chain links TRBV20-1 to TRBJ1-3; D unresolved. Here the CDR3 reads CSARDAKSSGNTIYF. In DNA form, the CDR3 reads TGCAGTGCTAGAGACGCAAAGAGCTCTGGAAACACCATATATTTT.